The TCR beta chain described here comes from a study of shared clonotypes between healthy human individuals. Study results and caveats: Sample collection involved blood only; tissue repertoires are likely different.

V was pared by 7 bases and J by 4 bases, with 8 bases between. CDR1 is MDHEN, CDR2 SYDVKM, per germline. The CDR3 consists of 12 residues. Sequencing was performed with immunoSEQ multiplex PCR; in TCRdb, only in-frame clones are kept and a portion is missing. There are 400,000 to 550,000 clones in the sample; 79% occur only once, and more than 10% lies in the top ten. The count of this clone is one. Its antigen remains unidentified. Material: PBMCs. The receptor's source is a woman between 40 and 50 years old in good health. Some clones in this sample may be carry-over from other donors' samples. The rearrangement links TRBV28 to TRBJ1-5; D is uncertain. CDR3 nucleotides: TGTGCCAGCAACCAGGCAAATCAGCCCCAGCATTTT. It encodes CASNQANQPQHF.